The 22 T cell receptor beta chains below all came from one sample that was sequenced in a study of shared clonotypes between healthy human individuals. CD45RO-negative, CCR7-positively selected cells formed the naive CD8 fraction, excluding terminally differentiated effector memory CD45RA+ cells. The table came from immunoSEQ multiplex PCR; TCRdb's copy has only in-frame clones and leaves some out. Among about 820,000 clones listed, around 92% were seen once. The sample comprised naive CD8+ T cells sorted from blood. The origin of the receptors is a young man in good health.

The CDR3 sequence is CASSMGGTEQYF. The CDR3 DNA reads as TGTGCCAGTAGTATGGGGGGGACCGAGCAGTACTTC. The V gene is TRBV19, the J gene TRBJ2-7; 7 bases line up with TRBD2. After removal of 3 bases from V and 6 bases from J, the junction contained 2 bases not matched to a gene. The CDR3 extends over 12 amino acids. Germline V gives CDR1 LNHDA, CDR2 SQIVND (reference sequence).

The table lists this clone with a count of one. The genes are TRBV7-9 and TRBJ2-5; TRBD2 matches at 11 bases. Germline loops: CDR1 SEHNR, CDR2 FQNEAQ (reference sequence). This CDR3 contains 17 residues. With V trimmed by 1 base and J by 1 base, 5 bases remained unmatched. For the CDR3, the DNA is TGTGCCAGCAGCTTAGTCTTAGCGGGAGGGGGCCAAGAGACCCAGTACTTC. Translating it yields CASSLVLAGGGQETQYF.

The chain links TRBV6-5 to TRBJ1-2, with TRBD1 as a possible D gene (5 bases). Deletions cut 0 bases from V and 8 bases from J, with 13 bases between. CDR1 and CDR2 from the germline V gene are MNHEY and SVGAGI. The CDR3 extends over 14 amino acids. CDR3 nucleotides: TGTGCCAGCAGTTACTCGGCAGGGTATCGGGGCTACACCTTC. Translating it yields CASSYSAGYRGYTF.

V usage is TRBV19 and J usage is TRBJ2-1; 10 bases are shared with TRBD1. The CDR3 length is 15 residues. Germline V lookup: CDR1 LNHDA, CDR2 SQIVND (reference sequence). The V and J ends lost 3 bases and 6 bases, in that order; junction bases with no gene match: 5. The CDR3 DNA sequence: TGTGCCAGTAGTATGGGGACAGGGGTGTCCAATGAGCAGTTCTTC. Protein sequence: CASSMGTGVSNEQFF. Complete variable domain (other parts from reference TRBV19 and TRBJ2-1): DGGITQSPKYLFRKEGQNVTLSCEQNLNHDAMYWYRQDPGQGLRLIYYSQIVNDFQKGDIAEGYSVSREKKESFPLTVTSAQKNPTAFYLCASSMGTGVSNEQFFGPGTRLTVL.

This clone has a single count. The CDR3 sequence is CSVEGTGGDYEQYF. The CDR3 nucleotides are TGCAGCGTTGAGGGGACAGGGGGTGACTACGAGCAGTACTTC. The V and J genes are TRBV29-1 and TRBJ2-7, with 11 bases fitting TRBD1. V lost 3 bases to trimming and J lost 3 bases; unmatched junction nucleotides: 4. Per germline, CDR1 SQVTM and CDR2 ANQGSEA. The CDR3 contains 14 residues.

On this clone itself: Other DNA sequences of this sample code for an identical CDR3. This chain uses TRBV28 with TRBJ1-1; D might be TRBD1 (6 bases). This CDR3 region has 13 residues. The V and J ends lost 6 bases and 5 bases respectively, with 13 bases between them. Germline lookup yields CDR1 MDHEN and CDR2 SYDVKM. The CDR3 sequence: CASSLGGGTEAFF. The DNA of the CDR3 is TGTGCCAGCAGCCTAGGGGGGGGGACTGAAGCTTTCTTT.

This CDR3 is CASSLVEATGPYEQYF. In DNA, the CDR3 is TGTGCCAGCAGTTTAGTGGAAGCTACGGGTCCCTACGAGCAGTACTTC. The V gene is TRBV27, the J gene TRBJ2-7, with D uncertain. Germline CDR1 MNHEY, CDR2 SMNVEV (reference sequence). With 2 bases removed from V and 2 bases from J, the gap between germline ends came to 16 bases. This CDR3 is built from 16 residues.

The chain is built from TRBV28 and TRBJ2-7; D might be TRBD2 (5 bases). This CDR3 has 14 amino acids. Per the germline V gene, CDR1 is MDHEN and CDR2 is SYDVKM. V lost 5 bases, J lost 0 bases, and 11 bases lay in between. This CDR3 is CASSPRTFSYEQYF. CDR3 nucleotides: TGTGCCAGCAGTCCCCGGACTTTCTCCTACGAGCAGTACTTC. Looking up the rest from reference TRBV28 and TRBJ2-7 gives the full variable domain: DVKVTQSSRYLVKRTGEKVFLECVQDMDHENMFWYRQDPGLGLRLIYFSYDVKMKEKGDIPEGYSVSREKKERFSLILESASTNQTSMYLCASSPRTFSYEQYFGPGTRLTVT.

The chain is built from TRBV27 and TRBJ2-7; D is possibly TRBD2 (5 bases). Germline V gene data show CDR1 as MNHEY and CDR2 as SMNVEV (reference sequence). V dropped 3 bases and J dropped 0 bases, with 12 bases sitting between them. This CDR3 is built from 15 residues. The CDR3 loop is CASSLGDVSSYEQYF. The CDR3 region has the DNA TGTGCCAGCAGTTTGGGAGATGTCTCCTCCTACGAGCAGTACTTC.

This chain connects TRBV11-2 to TRBJ2-1; TRBD1 agrees at 7 bases. The CDR3 spans 17 residues. The germline V gene encodes CDR1 SGHAT and CDR2 FQNNGV. The trim removed 1 base at V and 1 base at J, leaving 7 bases unmatched. CDR3 DNA: TGTGCCAGCAGCTTAGGATCTAGGGGGCATTCCTACAATGAGCAGTTCTTC. Protein product: CASSLGSRGHSYNEQFF.

The chain is built from TRBV27 and TRBJ2-3; D is possibly TRBD1 (5 bases). This CDR3 contains 15 residues. Germline V CDR1 and CDR2: MNHEY, SMNVEV (reference sequence). Trimming pared 6 bases from V and 1 base from J, leaving 14 bases between. CDR3 DNA: TGTGCCAGCAGCCCTCTGACAGTTGGCACAGATACGCAGTATTTT. It specifies CASSPLTVGTDTQYF.

The chain combines TRBV7-9 with TRBJ2-1, with D tentatively TRBD2 (5 bases). Germline V CDR1 and CDR2: SEHNR, FQNEAQ (reference sequence). This CDR3 region has 19 residues. V was cut by 5 bases and J by 0 bases, with 23 bases left in between. The CDR3 is CASSPRPEEKRSSYNEQFF. In DNA form, the CDR3 reads TGTGCCAGCAGCCCCCGACCGGAGGAGAAAAGATCCTCCTACAATGAGCAGTTCTTC.

J is TRBJ1-2 and V is TRBV6-5; no reliable D call. The CDR3 covers 15 residues. Trimming took off 0 bases at V and 1 base at J, with 9 bases between the two ends. CDR1 is MNHEY and CDR2 is SVGAGI in the germline V gene. CDR3 loop: CASSYSSLGNYGYTF. The CDR3 coding sequence is TGTGCCAGCAGTTACTCGAGTCTTGGTAACTATGGCTACACCTTC.

The chain employs TRBV5-8 and TRBJ1-1; maybe TRBD1 (5 bases). This CDR3 has 14 amino acids. Trimming cost V 3 bases and J 1 base, with 10 bases left between them. Germline CDR1 SGHTS, CDR2 YDEGEE. CDR3: CASSWGESNTEAFF. DNA for the CDR3: TGTGCCAGCAGCTGGGGGGAGTCGAACACTGAAGCTTTCTTT. Looking up the rest from reference TRBV5-8 and TRBJ1-1 gives the full variable domain: EAGVTQSPTHLIKTRGQQATLRCSPISGHTSVYWYQQALGLGLQFLLWYDEGEERNRGNFPPRFSGRQFPNYSSELNVNALELEDSALYLCASSWGESNTEAFFGQGTRLTVV.

The chain uses TRBV9 and TRBJ1-1, with D tentatively TRBD1 (6 bases). V lost 3 bases and J 1 base, leaving 16 bases between the germline ends. CDR1 is SGDLS, CDR2 YYNGEE, per germline. The CDR3 totals 16 residues. CDR3 residues: CASSARGVSWNTEAFF. CDR3 nucleotide sequence: TGTGCCAGCAGCGCGAGGGGGGTGTCGTGGAACACTGAAGCTTTCTTT. Full variable domain (rest looked up from reference TRBV9 and TRBJ1-1): DSGVTQTPKHLITATGQRVTLRCSPRSGDLSVYWYQQSLDQGLQFLIQYYNGEERAKGNILERFSAQQFPDLHSELNLSSLELGDSALYFCASSARGVSWNTEAFFGQGTRLTVV.

The V and J genes are TRBV27 and TRBJ2-2; 7 bases are shared with TRBD1. The CDR3 sequence is 16 residues long. Germline CDR1 and CDR2: MNHEY and SMNVEV (reference sequence). V was clipped by 5 bases and J by 0 bases; unmatched bases: 6. The CDR3 sequence is CASSGWQGANTGELFF. The CDR3 nucleotides read TGTGCCAGCAGTGGATGGCAGGGGGCGAACACCGGGGAGCTGTTTTTT.

The chain links TRBV11-2 to TRBJ2-2; 12 bases map to TRBD2. The V gene end was trimmed by 5 bases and the J gene end by 7 bases; junction bases not matched to a gene: 8. CDR3 length: 16 residues. Germline CDR1 reads SGHAT; CDR2 reads FQNNGV. The CDR3 loop reads CASSARTSGKIGELFF. For the CDR3, the DNA is TGTGCCAGCAGCGCCCGGACTAGCGGGAAGATCGGGGAGCTGTTTTTT.

In its sample, this clone was seen once. The chain uses TRBV15 and TRBJ2-7, with TRBD1 identical over 9 bases. The germline V gene has CDR1 LNHNV and CDR2 YYDKDF (reference sequence). V lost 9 bases, J lost 3 bases, and 6 bases stayed unmatched. The CDR3 runs to 13 residues. The CDR3 DNA is TGTGCCACACAGGGGGCGAACGACTACGAGCAGTACTTC. Its translation: CATQGANDYEQYF.

The chain has TRBV27 and TRBJ2-7; 9 nucleotides align to TRBD1. Losses at the gene ends were 2 bases for V and 3 bases for J; bases not matched to a gene: 8. Germline V gene data show CDR1 as MNHEY and CDR2 as SMNVEV (reference sequence). This CDR3 has 16 residues. The CDR3 loop is CASSLEGTGNFYEQYF. As DNA, the CDR3 is TGTGCCAGCAGTTTAGAAGGGACAGGGAATTTCTACGAGCAGTACTTC.

The J gene is TRBJ1-2, the V gene TRBV30; D remains ambiguous. V was trimmed by 0 bases and J by 6 bases, leaving 14 bases between them. Germline lookup yields CDR1 GTSNPN and CDR2 SVGIG (reference sequence). The CDR3 length is 14 residues. The CDR3 protein is CAWSVGRYANGYTF. CDR3 in DNA: TGTGCCTGGAGTGTGGGTCGGTATGCCAATGGCTACACCTTC.

This rearrangement joins TRBV5-1 to TRBJ2-1, with D perhaps TRBD1 (6 bases). Per the germline V gene, CDR1 is SGHRS and CDR2 is YFSETQ. Trimming left V 2 bases short and J 7 bases short, with 13 bases between. CDR3 length: 14 amino acids. For the CDR3, the DNA is TGCGCCAGCAGCTTAACCGGGACATCAAATGAGCAGTTCTTC. Its translation: CASSLTGTSNEQFF.

The chain has TRBV20-1 and TRBJ2-7; TRBD1 might be the D (5 bases). CDR3 length: 11 amino acids. Germline V gives CDR1 DFQATT, CDR2 SNEGSKA (reference sequence). Trimming shortened V by 6 bases and J by 3 bases, and 9 bases separated the two germline ends. CDR3 residues: CSAEQDYEQYF. The CDR3 DNA reads as TGCAGTGCCGAACAGGACTACGAGCAGTACTTC.